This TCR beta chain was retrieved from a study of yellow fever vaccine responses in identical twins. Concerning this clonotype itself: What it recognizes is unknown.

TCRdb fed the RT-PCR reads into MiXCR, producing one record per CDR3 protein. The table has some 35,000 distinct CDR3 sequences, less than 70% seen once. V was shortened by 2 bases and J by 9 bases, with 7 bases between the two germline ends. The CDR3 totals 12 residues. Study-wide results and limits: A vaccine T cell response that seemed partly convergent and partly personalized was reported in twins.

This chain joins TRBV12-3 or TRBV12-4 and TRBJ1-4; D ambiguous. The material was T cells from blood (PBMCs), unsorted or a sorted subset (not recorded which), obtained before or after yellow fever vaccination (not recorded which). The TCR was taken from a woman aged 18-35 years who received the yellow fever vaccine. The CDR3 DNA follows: TGTGCCAGCAGTTTAAGATGGAAAAAACTGTTTTTT. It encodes CASSLRWKKLFF.